Sequencing of this TCR beta chain was carried out in a study of blood T cells in healthy people across ages. Germline V gene lookup returns CDR1 SEHNR and CDR2 FQNEAQ (reference sequence). V shed 1 base and J shed 5 bases, with 11 bases lying between them. The CDR3 runs 14 residues. Next came a second PCR, run for 7 to 11 cycles, which used a sample-barcoded 5' primer along with a J-beta primer mix. TCRdb ran MiXCR on the 5' RACE reads and lists one entry per CDR3 protein. Found here are about 1.6 million distinct CDR3 sequences, around 35% of them singletons; the top ten hold around 11%. Sequencing was done on a sample of blood. The sequence derives from a woman under 40 in good health. V and J are TRBV7-9 and TRBJ1-2; no firm D call. CDR3 amino acids: CASSLGMELYGYTF. Here the CDR3 DNA reads TGTGCCAGCAGCTTAGGCATGGAATTGTATGGCTACACCTTC. Together with reference TRBV7-9 and TRBJ1-2, the CDR3 gives the full variable domain: DTGVSQNPRHKITKRGQNVTFRCDPISEHNRLYWYRQTLGQGPEFLTYFQNEAQLEKSRLLSDRFSAERPKGSFSTLEIQRTEQGDSAMYLCASSLGMELYGYTFGSGTRLTVV.